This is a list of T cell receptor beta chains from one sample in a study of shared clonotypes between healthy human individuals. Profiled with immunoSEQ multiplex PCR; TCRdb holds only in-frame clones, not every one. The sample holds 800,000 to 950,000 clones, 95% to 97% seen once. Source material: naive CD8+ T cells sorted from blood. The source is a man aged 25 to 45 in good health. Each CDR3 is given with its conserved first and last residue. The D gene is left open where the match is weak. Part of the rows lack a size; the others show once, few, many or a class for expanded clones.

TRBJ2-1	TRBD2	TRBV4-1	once	CASSQGLAGNEQFF	TGCGCCAGCAGCCAGGGACTAGCCGGCAATGAGCAGTTCTTC
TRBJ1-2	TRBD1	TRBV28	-	CASSQQGVSGYTF	TGTGCCAGCAGTCAACAGGGGGTCTCTGGCTACACCTTC
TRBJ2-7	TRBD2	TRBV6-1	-	CASSEKLAGGSYEQYF	TGTGCCAGCAGTGAAAAACTAGCGGGAGGTTCCTACGAGCAGTACTTC
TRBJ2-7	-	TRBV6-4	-	CASSDSNF	TGTGCCAGCAGTGACTCAAACTTC
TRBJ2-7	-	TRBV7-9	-	CASSLEGGRVYEQYF	TGTGCCAGCAGCTTAGAGGGGGGAAGGGTGTACGAGCAGTACTTC
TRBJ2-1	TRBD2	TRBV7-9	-	CASSLALAGEGAEQFF	TGTGCCAGCAGCTTAGCGCTAGCGGGAGAGGGTGCTGAGCAGTTCTTC
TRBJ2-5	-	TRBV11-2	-	CASSLAQPRETQYF	TGTGCCAGCAGCTTAGCCCAACCGCGAGAGACCCAGTACTTC
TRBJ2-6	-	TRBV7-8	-	CASSPLAGPTGANVLTF	TGTGCCAGCAGCCCCCTCGCAGGACCGACGGGGGCCAACGTCCTGACTTTC
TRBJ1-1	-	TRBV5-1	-	CASSLLGNTEAFF	TGCGCCAGCAGCTTGTTAGGGAACACTGAAGCTTTCTTT
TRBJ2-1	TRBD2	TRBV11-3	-	CASSPESGLAGDEQFF	TGTGCCAGCAGCCCTGAGTCGGGACTAGCGGGAGATGAGCAGTTCTTC
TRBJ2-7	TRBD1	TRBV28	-	CASGTRPGQGPYEQYF	TGTGCCAGCGGAACAAGACCGGGACAGGGCCCTTACGAGCAGTACTTC
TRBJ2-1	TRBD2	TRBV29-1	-	CSVEGTSGSSYNEQFF	TGCAGCGTTGAGGGGACTAGCGGGAGCTCCTACAATGAGCAGTTCTTC
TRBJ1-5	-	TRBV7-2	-	CASSASGASVQPQHF	TGTGCCAGCAGCGCCTCAGGGGCGTCGGTTCAGCCCCAGCATTTT
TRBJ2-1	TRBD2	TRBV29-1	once	CSVEALAGGEQFF	TGCAGCGTTGAAGCCCTAGCGGGAGGAGAGCAGTTCTTC
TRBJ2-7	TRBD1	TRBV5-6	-	CASSLARGQGASYEQYF	TGTGCCAGCAGCTTGGCCCGCGGACAGGGGGCGTCCTACGAGCAGTACTTC
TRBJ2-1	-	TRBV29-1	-	CSARDAYSYNEQFF	TGCAGCGCGCGGGACGCTTACTCCTACAATGAGCAGTTCTTC
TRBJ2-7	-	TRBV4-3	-	CASSQYRGYEQYF	TGCGCCAGCAGCCAATACCGCGGGTACGAGCAGTACTTC
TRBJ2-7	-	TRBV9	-	CASSVGVQGYEQYF	TGTGCCAGCAGCGTAGGGGTCCAGGGCTACGAGCAGTACTTC
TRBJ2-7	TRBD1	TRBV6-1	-	CASTLLQGPLYEQYF	TGTGCCAGCACCCTCTTACAGGGGCCCCTCTACGAGCAGTACTTC
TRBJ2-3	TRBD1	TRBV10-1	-	CASSDRGGDTQYF	TGCGCCAGCAGCGACAGGGGTGGAGATACGCAGTATTTT
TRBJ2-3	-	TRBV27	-	CASSFLLSGTDTQYF	TGTGCCAGCAGTTTCCTACTGTCTGGGACAGATACGCAGTATTTT
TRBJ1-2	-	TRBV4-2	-	CASSQVILGTDYGYTF	TGTGCCAGCAGCCAAGTTATATTAGGCACAGACTATGGCTACACCTTC
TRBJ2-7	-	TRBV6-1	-	CASSEKETYEQYF	TGTGCCAGCAGTGAAAAAGAGACCTACGAGCAGTACTTC
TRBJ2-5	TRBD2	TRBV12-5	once	CASGRGLAGGETQYF	TGTGCTAGTGGCCGGGGACTAGCGGGAGGAGAGACCCAGTACTTC
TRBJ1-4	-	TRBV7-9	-	CASSIGGNEKLFF	TGTGCCAGCAGCATCGGGGGGAATGAAAAACTGTTTTTT
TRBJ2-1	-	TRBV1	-	CTSSQGVGLALYNEQFF	TGCACCAGCAGCCAAGGGGTGGGGCTAGCGCTATACAATGAGCAGTTCTTC
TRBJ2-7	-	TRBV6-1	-	CASSEFQNYEQYF	TGTGCCAGCAGTGAATTCCAGAACTACGAGCAGTACTTC
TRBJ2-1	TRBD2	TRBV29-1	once	CSIQGFSGRAVSYNEQFF	TGCAGCATACAGGGTTTTAGCGGGAGGGCCGTGTCCTACAATGAGCAGTTCTTC
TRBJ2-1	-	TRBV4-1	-	CASSHPKSHLSYNEQFF	TGCGCCAGCAGCCACCCAAAATCCCACCTATCCTACAATGAGCAGTTCTTC
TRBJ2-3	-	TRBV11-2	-	CASREAASTDTQYF	TGTGCCAGCAGGGAGGCAGCAAGCACAGATACGCAGTATTTT
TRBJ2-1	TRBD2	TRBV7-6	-	CASSLVPSGDNEQFF	TGTGCCAGCAGCTTAGTCCCTAGCGGAGACAATGAGCAGTTCTTC
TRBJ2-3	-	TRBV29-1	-	CSVEGTGVTDTQYF	TGCAGCGTTGAGGGAACCGGAGTCACAGATACGCAGTATTTT
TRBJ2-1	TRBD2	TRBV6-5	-	CASSPLAGGLNEQFF	TGTGCCAGCAGTCCCCTGGCGGGAGGGCTTAATGAGCAGTTCTTC
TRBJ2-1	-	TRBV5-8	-	CASSYPDNEQFF	TGTGCCAGCAGCTACCCGGACAATGAGCAGTTCTTC
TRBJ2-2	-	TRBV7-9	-	CASSLSPTSEITNTGELFF	TGTGCCAGCAGCTTATCCCCCACCTCAGAAATTACGAACACCGGGGAGCTGTTTTTT
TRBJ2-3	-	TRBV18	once	CASSPRFEGADTQYF	TGTGCCAGCTCACCCCGGTTTGAGGGTGCAGATACGCAGTATTTT
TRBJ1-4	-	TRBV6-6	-	CASSLAPTTNEKLFF	TGTGCCAGCAGTTTAGCCCCAACAACTAATGAAAAACTGTTTTTT
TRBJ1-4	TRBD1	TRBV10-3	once	CAISEPGQGDEKLFF	TGTGCCATCAGTGAACCGGGACAGGGGGACGAAAAACTGTTTTTT